The clone carrying this T cell receptor (beta chain) was found a few times. The antigen remains unidentified. V lost 5 bases and J 7 bases, leaving 14 bases between the germline ends. The CDR3 covers 13 residues. Germline values: CDR1 MNHEY, CDR2 SMNVEV (reference sequence). TCRdb redid the calling of the RT-PCR reads with MiXCR, one entry per CDR3 protein. This table holds about 620,000 distinct CDR3 sequences, about 12% found once. These data originate in a study of response to subunit inactivated influenza vaccine. Findings and limits, study-wide: That few new T cells are recruited by each seasonal influenza vaccination was the authors' suggestion.

The chain links TRBV27 to TRBJ2-5; D not resolved. The sequencing used PBMCs from blood, collected on the day of vaccination. The source is a man in his fifties who received an inactivated influenza vaccine. The CDR3 DNA follows: TGTGCCAGCAGTGCTTATGAATGGGGGACCCAGTACTTC. As protein: CASSAYEWGTQYF.